This paragraph reports one T cell receptor (beta chain). The antigen remains undetermined. This entry comes from a study of response to subunit inactivated influenza vaccine. The germline V gene has CDR1 SNHLY and CDR2 FYNNEI. The CDR3 is 18 amino acids. Trimming removed 7 bases from V and 0 bases from J; junction bases left unmatched: 11. General study results and limits: The study's authors posited that every seasonal influenza vaccination enlists few new T cells.

TCRdb analysed the RT-PCR reads with MiXCR anew, one entry per CDR3 protein. The sample shows about 520,000 distinct CDR3 sequences, roughly 7.9% of them seen only once. The chain employs TRBV2 and TRBJ2-1, with 11 bases lining up with TRBD2. This sample comprised PBMCs from blood, obtained around 25 months after vaccination. This TCR was recovered from a man between 50 and 75 years old who received an inactivated influenza vaccine. CDR3 loop: CASTFRTSGRSSYNEQFF. In DNA, the CDR3 is TGTGCCAGCACCTTTAGGACTAGCGGGCGTAGCTCCTACAATGAGCAGTTCTTC.